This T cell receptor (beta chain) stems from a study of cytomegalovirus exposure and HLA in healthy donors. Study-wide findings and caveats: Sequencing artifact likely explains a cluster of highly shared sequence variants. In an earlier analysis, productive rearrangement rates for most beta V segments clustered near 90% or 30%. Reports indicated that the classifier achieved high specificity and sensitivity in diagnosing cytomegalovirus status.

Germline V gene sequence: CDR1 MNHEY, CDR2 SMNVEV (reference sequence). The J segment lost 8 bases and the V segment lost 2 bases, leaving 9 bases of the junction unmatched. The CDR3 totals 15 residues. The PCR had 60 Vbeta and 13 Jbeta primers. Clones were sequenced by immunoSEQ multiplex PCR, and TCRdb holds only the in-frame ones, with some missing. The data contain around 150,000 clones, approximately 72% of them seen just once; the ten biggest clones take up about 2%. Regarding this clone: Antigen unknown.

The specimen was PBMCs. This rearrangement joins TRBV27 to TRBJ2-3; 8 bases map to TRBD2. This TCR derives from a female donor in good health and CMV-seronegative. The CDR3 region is CASSLGREGLSTQYF. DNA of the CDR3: TGTGCCAGCAGTTTAGGTCGGGAGGGCCTGAGTACGCAGTATTTT.